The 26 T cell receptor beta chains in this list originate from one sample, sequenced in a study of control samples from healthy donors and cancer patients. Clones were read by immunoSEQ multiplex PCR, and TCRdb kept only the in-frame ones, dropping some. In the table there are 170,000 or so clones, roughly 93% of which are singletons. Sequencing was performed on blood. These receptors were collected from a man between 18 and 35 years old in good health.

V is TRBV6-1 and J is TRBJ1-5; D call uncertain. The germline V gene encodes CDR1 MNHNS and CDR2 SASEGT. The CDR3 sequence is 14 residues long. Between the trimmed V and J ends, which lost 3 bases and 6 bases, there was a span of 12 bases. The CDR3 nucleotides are TGTGCCAGCAGTGATATGGGGATCGGTCAGCCCCAGCATTTT. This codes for CASSDMGIGQPQHF.

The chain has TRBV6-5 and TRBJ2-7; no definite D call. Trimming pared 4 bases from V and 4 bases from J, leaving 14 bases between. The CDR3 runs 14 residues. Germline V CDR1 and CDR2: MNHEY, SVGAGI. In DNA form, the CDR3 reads TGTGCCAGCAGTTCGAAGGCCTCCGCGTACGAGCAGTACTTC. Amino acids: CASSSKASAYEQYF.

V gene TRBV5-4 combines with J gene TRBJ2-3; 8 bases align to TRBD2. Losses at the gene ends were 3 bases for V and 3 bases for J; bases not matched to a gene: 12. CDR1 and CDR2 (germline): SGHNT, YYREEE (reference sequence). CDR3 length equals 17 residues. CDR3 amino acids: CASSWGMARGGTDTQYF. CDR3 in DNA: TGTGCCAGCAGCTGGGGAATGGCTCGGGGGGGAACAGATACGCAGTATTTT.

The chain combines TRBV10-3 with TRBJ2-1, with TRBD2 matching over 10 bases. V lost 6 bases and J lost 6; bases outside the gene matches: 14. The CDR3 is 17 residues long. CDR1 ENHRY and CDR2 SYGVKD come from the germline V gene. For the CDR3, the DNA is TGTGCCATCAGGGAGGGCCGGCTAGCGGGGGAGGGCAATGAGCAGTTCTTC. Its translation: CAIREGRLAGEGNEQFF.

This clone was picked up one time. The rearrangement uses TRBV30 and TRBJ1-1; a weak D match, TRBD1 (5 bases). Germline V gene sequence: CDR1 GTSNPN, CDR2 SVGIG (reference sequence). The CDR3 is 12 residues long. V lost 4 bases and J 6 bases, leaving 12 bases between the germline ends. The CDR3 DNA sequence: TGTGCCTGGACCTCAGGGAAGTCTGAAGCTTTCTTT. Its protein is CAWTSGKSEAFF.

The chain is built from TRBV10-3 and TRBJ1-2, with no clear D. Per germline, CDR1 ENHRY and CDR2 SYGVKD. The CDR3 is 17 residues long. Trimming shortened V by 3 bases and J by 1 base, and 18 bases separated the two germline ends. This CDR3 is CAISEGSSGSYNYGYTF. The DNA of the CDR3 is TGTGCCATCAGTGAAGGGTCATCTGGAAGTTATAACTATGGCTACACCTTC.

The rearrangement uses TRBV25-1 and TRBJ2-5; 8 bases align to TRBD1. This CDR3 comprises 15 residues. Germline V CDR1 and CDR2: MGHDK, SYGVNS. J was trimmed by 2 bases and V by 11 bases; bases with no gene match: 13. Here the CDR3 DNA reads TGTGCCGTGAACAATGGACAGGGTGAACAAGAGACCCAGTACTTC. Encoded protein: CAVNNGQGEQETQYF.

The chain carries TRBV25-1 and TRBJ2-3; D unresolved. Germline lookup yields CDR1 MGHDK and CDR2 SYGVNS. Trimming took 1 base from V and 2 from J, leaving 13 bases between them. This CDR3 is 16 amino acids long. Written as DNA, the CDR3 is TGTGCCAGCAGTGAATCGGAAAGGCGAGACACAGATACGCAGTATTTT. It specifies CASSESERRDTDTQYF.

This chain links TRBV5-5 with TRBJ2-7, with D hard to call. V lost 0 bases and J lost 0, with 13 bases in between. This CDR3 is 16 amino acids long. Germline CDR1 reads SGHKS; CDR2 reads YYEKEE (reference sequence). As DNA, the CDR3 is TGTGCCAGCAGCTTGGCCGCATTCGGTTTCTCCTACGAGCAGTACTTC. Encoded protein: CASSLAAFGFSYEQYF.

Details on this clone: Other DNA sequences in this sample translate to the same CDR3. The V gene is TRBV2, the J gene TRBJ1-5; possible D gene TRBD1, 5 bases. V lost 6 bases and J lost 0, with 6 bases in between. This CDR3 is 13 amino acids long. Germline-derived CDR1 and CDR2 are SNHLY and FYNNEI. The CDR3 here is CASRGVSNQPQHF. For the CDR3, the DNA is TGTGCCAGCAGGGGGGTTAGCAATCAGCCCCAGCATTTT.

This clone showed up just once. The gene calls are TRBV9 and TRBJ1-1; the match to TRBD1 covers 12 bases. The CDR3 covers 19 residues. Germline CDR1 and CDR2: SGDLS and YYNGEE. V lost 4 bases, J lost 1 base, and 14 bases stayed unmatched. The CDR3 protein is CASSPRFGTGGAGNTEAFF. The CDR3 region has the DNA TGTGCCAGCAGCCCGCGATTTGGGACAGGGGGCGCGGGGAACACTGAAGCTTTCTTT.

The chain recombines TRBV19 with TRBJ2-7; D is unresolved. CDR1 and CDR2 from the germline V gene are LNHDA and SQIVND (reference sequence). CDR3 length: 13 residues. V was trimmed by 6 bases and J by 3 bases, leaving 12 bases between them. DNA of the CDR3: TGTGCCAGTAGGCCAGACTCCGGCTACGAGCAGTACTTC. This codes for CASRPDSGYEQYF.

The DNA of the CDR3 is TGCGCCAGCAGTGAAGACCTCGACAGGGGCCCTTCTAACTATGGCTACACCTTC. It codes for CASSEDLDRGPSNYGYTF. The chain joins TRBV10-2 to TRBJ1-2; 8 nucleotides align to TRBD1. CDR1 is WSHSY, CDR2 SAAADI, per germline. V gave up 3 bases and J gave up 0 bases; unmatched junction bases: 12. CDR3 size: 18 residues.

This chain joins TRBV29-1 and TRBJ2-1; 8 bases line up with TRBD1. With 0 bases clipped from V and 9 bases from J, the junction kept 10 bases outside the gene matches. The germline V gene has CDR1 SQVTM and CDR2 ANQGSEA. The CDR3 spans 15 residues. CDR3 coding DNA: TGCAGCGTTGAAGATAGGAGACAGGGGAACGGTGAGCAGTTCTTC. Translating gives CSVEDRRQGNGEQFF.

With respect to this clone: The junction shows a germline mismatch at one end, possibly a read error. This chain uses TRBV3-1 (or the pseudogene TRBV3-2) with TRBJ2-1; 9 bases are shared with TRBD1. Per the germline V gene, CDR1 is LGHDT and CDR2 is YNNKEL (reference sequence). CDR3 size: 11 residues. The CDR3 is CASSQGTGVVF. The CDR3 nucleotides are TGTGCCAGCAGCCAAGGGACAGGGGTGGTCTTC.

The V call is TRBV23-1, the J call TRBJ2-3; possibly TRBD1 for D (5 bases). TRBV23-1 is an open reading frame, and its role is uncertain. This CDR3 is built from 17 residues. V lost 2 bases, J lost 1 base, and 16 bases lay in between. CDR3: CASSQSVGDRGTDTQYF. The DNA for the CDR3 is TGCGCCAGCAGTCAAAGTGTAGGGGATAGGGGCACAGATACGCAGTATTTT.

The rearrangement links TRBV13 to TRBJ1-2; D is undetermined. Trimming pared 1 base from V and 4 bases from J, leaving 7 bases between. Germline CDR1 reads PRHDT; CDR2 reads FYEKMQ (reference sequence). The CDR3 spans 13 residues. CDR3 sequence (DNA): TGTGCCAGCAGCTTAGAGTTCGTCTATGGCTACACCTTC. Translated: CASSLEFVYGYTF.

CDR3 sequence reads: CASSDPGDTGELFF. The CDR3 DNA sequence: TGTGCCAGCAGTGACCCAGGGGACACCGGGGAGCTGTTTTTT. The chain couples TRBV25-1 to TRBJ2-2; a possible D gene is TRBD1 (6 bases). Trimming cost V 3 bases and J 3 bases, with 8 bases left between them. CDR1 MGHDK and CDR2 SYGVNS come from the germline V gene. CDR3 length: 14 residues.

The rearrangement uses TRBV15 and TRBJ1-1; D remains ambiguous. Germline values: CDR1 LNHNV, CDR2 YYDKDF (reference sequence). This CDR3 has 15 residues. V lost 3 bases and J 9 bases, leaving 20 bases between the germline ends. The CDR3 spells CATSSVSSGSPKAFF. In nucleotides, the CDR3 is TGTGCCACCAGCAGCGTAAGTTCGGGAAGTCCGAAAGCTTTCTTT.

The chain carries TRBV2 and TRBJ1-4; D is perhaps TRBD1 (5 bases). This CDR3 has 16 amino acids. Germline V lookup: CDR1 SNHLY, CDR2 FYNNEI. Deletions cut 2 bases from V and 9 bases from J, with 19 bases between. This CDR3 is CASSERAYGGGQKLFF. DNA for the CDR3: TGTGCCAGCAGTGAACGCGCGTACGGGGGTGGGCAAAAACTGTTTTTT.

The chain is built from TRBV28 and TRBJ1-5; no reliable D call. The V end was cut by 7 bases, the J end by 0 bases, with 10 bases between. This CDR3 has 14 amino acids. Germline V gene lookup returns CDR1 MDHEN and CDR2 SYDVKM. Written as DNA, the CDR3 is TGTGCCAGCACTCCGGGCCTTAGCAATCAGCCCCAGCATTTT. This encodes CASTPGLSNQPQHF.

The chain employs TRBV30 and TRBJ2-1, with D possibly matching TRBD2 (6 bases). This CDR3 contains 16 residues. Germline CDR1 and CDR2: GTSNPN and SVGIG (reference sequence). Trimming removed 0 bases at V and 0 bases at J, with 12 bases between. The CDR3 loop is CAWSVRRGFSYNEQFF. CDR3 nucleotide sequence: TGTGCCTGGAGTGTACGGCGGGGATTCTCCTACAATGAGCAGTTCTTC.

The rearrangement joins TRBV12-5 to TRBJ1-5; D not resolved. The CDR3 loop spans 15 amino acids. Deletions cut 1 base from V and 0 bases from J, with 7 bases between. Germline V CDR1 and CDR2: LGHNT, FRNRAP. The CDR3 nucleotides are TGTGCTAGTGGTTTGGGGATTTTTAGCAATCAGCCCCAGCATTTT. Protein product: CASGLGIFSNQPQHF.

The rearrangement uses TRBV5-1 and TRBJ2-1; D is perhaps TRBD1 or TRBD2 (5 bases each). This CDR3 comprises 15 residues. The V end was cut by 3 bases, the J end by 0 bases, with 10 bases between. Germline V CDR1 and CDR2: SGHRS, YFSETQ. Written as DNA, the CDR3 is TGCGCCAGCAGCTCTCCGGGACCCTCCTACAATGAGCAGTTCTTC. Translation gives CASSSPGPSYNEQFF. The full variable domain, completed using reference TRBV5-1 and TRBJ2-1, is KAGVTQTPRYLIKTRGQQVTLSCSPISGHRSVSWYQQTPGQGLQFLFEYFSETQRNKGNFPGRFSGRQFSNSRSEMNVSTLELGDSALYLCASSSPGPSYNEQFFGPGTRLTVL.

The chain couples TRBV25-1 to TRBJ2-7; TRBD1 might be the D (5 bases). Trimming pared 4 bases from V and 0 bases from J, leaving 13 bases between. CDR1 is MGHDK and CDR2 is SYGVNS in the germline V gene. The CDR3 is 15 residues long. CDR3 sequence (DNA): TGTGCCAGCAGTGGGTCGACAGCTGCCTCCTACGAGCAGTACTTC. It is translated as CASSGSTAASYEQYF.

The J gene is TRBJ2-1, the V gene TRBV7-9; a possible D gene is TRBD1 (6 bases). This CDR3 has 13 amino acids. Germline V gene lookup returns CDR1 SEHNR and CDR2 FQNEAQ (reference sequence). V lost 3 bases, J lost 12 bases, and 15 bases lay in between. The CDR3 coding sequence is TGTGCCAGCAGCTTGGGGACACTACCCCGGCAGTTCTTC. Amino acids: CASSLGTLPRQFF.